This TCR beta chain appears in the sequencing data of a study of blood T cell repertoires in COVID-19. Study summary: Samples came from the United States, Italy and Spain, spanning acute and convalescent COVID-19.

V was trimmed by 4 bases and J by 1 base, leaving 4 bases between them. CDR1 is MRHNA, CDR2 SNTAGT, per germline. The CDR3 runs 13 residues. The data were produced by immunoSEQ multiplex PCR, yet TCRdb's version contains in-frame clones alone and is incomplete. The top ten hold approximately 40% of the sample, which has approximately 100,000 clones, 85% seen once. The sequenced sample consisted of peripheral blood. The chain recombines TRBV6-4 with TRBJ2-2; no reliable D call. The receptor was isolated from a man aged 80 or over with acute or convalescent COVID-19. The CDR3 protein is CASSVQNTGELFF. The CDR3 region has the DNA TGTGCCAGCAGTGTTCAGAACACCGGGGAGCTGTTTTTT.